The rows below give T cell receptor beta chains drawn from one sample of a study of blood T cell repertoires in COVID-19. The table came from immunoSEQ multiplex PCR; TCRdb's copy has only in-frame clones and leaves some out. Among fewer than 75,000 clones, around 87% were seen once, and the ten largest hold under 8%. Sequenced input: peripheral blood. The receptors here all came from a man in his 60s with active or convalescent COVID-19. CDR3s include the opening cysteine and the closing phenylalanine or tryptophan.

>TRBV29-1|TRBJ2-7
CSVAGTGTYEQYF
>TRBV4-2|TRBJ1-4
CASSLPDIGVARTNEKLFF
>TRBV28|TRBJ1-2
CASSPTFYPRLDYGYTF
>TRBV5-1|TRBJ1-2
CASSWGTGVRYTF
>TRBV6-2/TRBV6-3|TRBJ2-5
CASSYSQGDQETQYF
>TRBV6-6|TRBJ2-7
CASSRTYAGERSSYEQYF
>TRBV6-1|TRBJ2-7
CASSDGTSGRHEQYF
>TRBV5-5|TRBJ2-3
CASSLEGTSGTDTQYF
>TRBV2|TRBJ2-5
CATGQGARETQYF
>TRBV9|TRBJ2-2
CASSVELISANTGELFF
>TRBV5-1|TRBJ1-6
CASSSRGQGDSPLHF
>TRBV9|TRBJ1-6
CASSVGDSSSPLHF
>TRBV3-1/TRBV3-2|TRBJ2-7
CASSQDLRGSEQYF
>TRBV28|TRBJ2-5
CASSSNVYQETQYF
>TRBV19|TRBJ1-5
CASSSLAGGNQPQHF
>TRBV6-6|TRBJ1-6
CASARDRGLNSPLHF
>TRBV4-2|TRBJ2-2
CASSQDVKGTVNTGELFF
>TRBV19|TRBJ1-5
CASSIHSGSNQPQHF
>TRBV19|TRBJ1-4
CASSPRGTGGRNEKLFF
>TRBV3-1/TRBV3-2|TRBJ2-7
CASSQDSGTGPYEQYF
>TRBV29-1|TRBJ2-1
CSVEGTSGGSYNEQFF
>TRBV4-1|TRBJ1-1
CASSQVAGIRPRTEAFF
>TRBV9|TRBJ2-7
CASSVATGAGIFREQYF
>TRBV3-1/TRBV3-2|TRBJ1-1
CASTLSWRLEEAFF
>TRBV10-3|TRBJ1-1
CAISESQNTEAFF
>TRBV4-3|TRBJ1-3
CASSQGTGGNTIYF
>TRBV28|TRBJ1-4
CASRGTGTGEEKLFF